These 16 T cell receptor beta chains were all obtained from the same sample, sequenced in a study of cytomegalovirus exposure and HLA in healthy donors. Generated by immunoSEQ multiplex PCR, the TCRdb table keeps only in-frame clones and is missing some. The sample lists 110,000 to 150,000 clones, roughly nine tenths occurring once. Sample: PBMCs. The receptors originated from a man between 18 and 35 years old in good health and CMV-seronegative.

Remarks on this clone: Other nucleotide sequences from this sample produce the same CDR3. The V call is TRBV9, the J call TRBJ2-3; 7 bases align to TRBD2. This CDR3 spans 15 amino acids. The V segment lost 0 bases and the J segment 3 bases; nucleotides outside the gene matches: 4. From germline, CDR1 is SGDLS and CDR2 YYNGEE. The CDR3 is CASSVAGGGTDTQYF. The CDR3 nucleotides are TGTGCCAGCAGCGTAGCGGGGGGAGGAACAGATACGCAGTATTTT.

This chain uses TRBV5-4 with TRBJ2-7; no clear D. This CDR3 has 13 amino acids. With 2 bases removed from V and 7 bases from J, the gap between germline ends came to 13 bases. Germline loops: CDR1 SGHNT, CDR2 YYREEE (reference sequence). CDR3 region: CASSLANPREQYF. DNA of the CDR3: TGTGCCAGCAGCTTAGCTAATCCGCGGGAGCAGTACTTC.

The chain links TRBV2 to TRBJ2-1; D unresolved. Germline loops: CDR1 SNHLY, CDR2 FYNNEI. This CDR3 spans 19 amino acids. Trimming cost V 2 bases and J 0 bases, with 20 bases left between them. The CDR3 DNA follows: TGTGCCAGCAGTGAATGGGCATGGATATCCAACAGCTCCTACAATGAGCAGTTCTTC. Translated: CASSEWAWISNSSYNEQFF.

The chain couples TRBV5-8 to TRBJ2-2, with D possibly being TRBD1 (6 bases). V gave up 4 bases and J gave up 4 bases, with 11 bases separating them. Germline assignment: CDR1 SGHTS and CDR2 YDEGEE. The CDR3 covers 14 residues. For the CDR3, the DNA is TGTGCCAGCAGCAACAGGGCGGGCACCGGGGAGCTGTTTTTT. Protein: CASSNRAGTGELFF.

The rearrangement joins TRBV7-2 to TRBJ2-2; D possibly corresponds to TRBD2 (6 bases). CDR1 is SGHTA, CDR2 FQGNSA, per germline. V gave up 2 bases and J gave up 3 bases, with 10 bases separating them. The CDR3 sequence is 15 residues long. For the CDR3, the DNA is TGTGCCAGCAGCTTACTCGGGAGTGACACCGGGGAGCTGTTTTTT. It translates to CASSLLGSDTGELFF.

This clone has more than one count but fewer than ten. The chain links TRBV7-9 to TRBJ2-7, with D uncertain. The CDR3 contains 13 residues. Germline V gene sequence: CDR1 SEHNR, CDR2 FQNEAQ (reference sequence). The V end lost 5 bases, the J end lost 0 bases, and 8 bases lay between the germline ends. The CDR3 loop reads CASSHSLSYEQYF. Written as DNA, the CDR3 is TGTGCCAGCAGCCACAGCCTCTCCTACGAGCAGTACTTC.

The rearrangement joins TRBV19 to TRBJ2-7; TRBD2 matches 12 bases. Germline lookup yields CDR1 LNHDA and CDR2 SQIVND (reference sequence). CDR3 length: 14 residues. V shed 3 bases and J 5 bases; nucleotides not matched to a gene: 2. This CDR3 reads CASSIGLAGNEQYF. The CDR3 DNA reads TGTGCCAGTAGTATCGGACTAGCGGGAAACGAGCAGTACTTC.

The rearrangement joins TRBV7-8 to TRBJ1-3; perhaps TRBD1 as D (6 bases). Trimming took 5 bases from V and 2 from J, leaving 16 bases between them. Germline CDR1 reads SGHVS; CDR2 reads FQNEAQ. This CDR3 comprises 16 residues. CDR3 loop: CASSLQQGVTGNTIYF. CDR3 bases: TGTGCCAGCAGCCTTCAACAGGGAGTCACTGGAAACACCATATATTTT.

In DNA, the CDR3 is TGCAGCGTTGAAGACGGCGGGAACACCGGGGAGCTGTTTTTT. This encodes CSVEDGGNTGELFF. The chain combines TRBV29-1 with TRBJ2-2; no clear D. There are 14 residues in the CDR3. Germline V gene data show CDR1 as SQVTM and CDR2 as ANQGSEA. Trimming shortened V by 0 bases and J by 1 base, and 6 bases separated the two germline ends.

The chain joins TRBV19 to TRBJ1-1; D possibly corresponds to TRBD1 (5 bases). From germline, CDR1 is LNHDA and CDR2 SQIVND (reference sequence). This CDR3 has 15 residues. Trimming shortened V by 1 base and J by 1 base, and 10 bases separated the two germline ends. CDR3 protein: CASSIGGTGNTEAFF. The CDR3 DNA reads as TGTGCCAGTAGTATAGGGGGCACAGGGAACACTGAAGCTTTCTTT.

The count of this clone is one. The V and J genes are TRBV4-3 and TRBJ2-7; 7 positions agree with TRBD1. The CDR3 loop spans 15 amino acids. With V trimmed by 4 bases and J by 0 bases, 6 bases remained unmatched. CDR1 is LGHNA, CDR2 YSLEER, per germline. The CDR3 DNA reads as TGCGCCAGCAGCCGAGACAGGGCGAGCTCCTACGAGCAGTACTTC. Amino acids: CASSRDRASSYEQYF.

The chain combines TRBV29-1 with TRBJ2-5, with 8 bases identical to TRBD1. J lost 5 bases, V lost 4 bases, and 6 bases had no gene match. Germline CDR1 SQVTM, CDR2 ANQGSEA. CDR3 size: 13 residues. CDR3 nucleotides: TGCAGCGTTGGGACAGGGATGAGCGAGACCCAGTACTTC. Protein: CSVGTGMSETQYF.

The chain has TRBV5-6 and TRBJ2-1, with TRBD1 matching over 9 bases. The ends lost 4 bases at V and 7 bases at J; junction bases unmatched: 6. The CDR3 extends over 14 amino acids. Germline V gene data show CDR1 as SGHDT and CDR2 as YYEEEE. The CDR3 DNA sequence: TGTGCCAGCAGCCGTCCCGGGACAGGGAATGAGCAGTTCTTC. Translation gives CASSRPGTGNEQFF.

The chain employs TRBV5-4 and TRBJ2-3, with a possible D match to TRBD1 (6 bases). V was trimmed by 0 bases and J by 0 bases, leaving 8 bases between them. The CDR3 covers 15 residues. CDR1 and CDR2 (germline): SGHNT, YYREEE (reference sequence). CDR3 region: CASSLETGSTDTQYF. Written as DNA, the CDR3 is TGTGCCAGCAGCTTGGAGACAGGTAGCACAGATACGCAGTATTTT.

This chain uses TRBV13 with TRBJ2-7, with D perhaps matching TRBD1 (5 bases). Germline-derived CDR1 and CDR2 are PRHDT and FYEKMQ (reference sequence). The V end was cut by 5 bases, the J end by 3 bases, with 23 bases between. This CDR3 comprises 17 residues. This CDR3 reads CASSHTQGTDIYYEQYF. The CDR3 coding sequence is TGTGCCAGCAGCCATACTCAGGGAACCGATATTTACTACGAGCAGTACTTC.

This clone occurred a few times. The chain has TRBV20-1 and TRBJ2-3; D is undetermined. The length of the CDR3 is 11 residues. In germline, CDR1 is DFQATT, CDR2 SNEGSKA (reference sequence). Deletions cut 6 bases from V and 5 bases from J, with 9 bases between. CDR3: CSALRIDTQYF. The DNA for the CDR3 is TGCAGTGCCCTGAGAATAGATACGCAGTATTTT.